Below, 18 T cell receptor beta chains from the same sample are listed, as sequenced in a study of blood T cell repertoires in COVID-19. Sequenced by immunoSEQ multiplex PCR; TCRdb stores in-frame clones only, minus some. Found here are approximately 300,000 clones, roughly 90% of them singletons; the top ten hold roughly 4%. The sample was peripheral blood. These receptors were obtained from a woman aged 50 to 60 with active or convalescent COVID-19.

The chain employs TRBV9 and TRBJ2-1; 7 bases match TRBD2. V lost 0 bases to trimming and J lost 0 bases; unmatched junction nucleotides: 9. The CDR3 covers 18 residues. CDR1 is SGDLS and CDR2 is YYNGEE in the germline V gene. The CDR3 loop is CASSVALADVGSYNEQFF. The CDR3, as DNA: TGTGCCAGCAGCGTAGCCCTAGCGGACGTTGGCTCCTACAATGAGCAGTTCTTC.

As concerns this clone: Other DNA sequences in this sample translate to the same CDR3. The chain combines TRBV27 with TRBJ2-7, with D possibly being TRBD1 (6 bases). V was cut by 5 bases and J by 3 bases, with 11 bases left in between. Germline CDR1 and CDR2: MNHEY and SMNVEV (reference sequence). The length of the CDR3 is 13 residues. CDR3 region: CASSLRDNYEQYF. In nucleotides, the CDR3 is TGTGCCAGCAGTCTTCGGGACAACTACGAGCAGTACTTC.

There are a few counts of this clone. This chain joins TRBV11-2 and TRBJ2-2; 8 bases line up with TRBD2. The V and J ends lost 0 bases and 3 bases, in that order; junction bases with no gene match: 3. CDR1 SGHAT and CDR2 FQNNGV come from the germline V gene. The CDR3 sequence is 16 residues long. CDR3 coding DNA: TGTGCCAGCAGCTTAGACCGGGGGGGCTACACCGGGGAGCTGTTTTTT. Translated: CASSLDRGGYTGELFF.

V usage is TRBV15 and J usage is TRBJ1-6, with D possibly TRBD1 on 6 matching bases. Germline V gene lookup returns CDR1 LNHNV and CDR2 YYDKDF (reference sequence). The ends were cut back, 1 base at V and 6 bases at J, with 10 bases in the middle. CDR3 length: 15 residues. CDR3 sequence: CATSRVTGPNSPLHF. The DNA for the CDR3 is TGTGCCACCAGCAGAGTTACAGGGCCTAATTCACCCCTCCACTTT.

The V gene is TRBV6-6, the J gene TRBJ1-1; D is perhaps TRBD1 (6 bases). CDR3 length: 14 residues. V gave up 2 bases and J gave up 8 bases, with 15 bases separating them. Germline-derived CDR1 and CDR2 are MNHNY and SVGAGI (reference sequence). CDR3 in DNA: TGTGCCAGCAGTTACGGCCTGACAGGCTCGGAAGCTTTCTTT. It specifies CASSYGLTGSEAFF.

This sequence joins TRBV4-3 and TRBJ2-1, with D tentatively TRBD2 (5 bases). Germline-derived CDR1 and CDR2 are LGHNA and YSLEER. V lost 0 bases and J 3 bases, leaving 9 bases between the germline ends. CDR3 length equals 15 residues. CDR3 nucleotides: TGCGCCAGCAGCCAAGAGGAGCGGCGCTACAATGAGCAGTTCTTC. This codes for CASSQEERRYNEQFF.

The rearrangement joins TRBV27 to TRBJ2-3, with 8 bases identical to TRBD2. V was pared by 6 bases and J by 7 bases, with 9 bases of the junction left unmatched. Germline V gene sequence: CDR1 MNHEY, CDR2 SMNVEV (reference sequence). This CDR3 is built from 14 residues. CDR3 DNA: TGTGCCAGCAGCCCGGGACTAGTTTACCATACGCAGTATTTT. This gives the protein CASSPGLVYHTQYF.

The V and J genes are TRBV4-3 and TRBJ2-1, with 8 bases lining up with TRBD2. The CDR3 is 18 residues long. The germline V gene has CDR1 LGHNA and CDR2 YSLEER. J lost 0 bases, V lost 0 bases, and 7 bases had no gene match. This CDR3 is CASSQESIAGRSYNEQFF. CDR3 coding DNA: TGCGCCAGCAGCCAAGAGTCCATAGCGGGGCGCTCCTACAATGAGCAGTTCTTC.

The DNA for the CDR3 is TGCGCCAGCAGCCCCGGGTCTCTTGCCCAGTACTTC. Its translation is CASSPGSLAQYF. The chain is built from TRBV5-1 and TRBJ2-7; D is unclear. Trimming took 4 bases from V and 10 from J, leaving 15 bases between them. The CDR3 loop spans 12 amino acids. Germline values: CDR1 SGHRS, CDR2 YFSETQ. Drawing the rest from reference TRBV5-1 and TRBJ2-7, the complete variable domain is KAGVTQTPRYLIKTRGQQVTLSCSPISGHRSVSWYQQTPGQGLQFLFEYFSETQRNKGNFPGRFSGRQFSNSRSEMNVSTLELGDSALYLCASSPGSLAQYFGPGTRLTVT.

CDR3 nucleotides: TGTGCCAGCAGTTTAGGGGACACAAGTGGAGCTTTCTTT. Residues: CASSLGDTSGAFF. The J gene is TRBJ1-1, the V gene TRBV12-3 or TRBV12-4; the D gene is possibly TRBD1 (6 bases). The CDR3 has 13 amino acids. V lost 1 base and J lost 10, with 13 bases in between.

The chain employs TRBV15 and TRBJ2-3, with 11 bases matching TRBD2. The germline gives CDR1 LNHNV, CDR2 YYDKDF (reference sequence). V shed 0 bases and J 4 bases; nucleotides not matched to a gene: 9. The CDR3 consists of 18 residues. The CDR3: CATSRETPGLAGSDTQYF. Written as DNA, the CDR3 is TGTGCCACCAGCAGAGAGACCCCCGGACTAGCGGGCTCAGATACGCAGTATTTT.

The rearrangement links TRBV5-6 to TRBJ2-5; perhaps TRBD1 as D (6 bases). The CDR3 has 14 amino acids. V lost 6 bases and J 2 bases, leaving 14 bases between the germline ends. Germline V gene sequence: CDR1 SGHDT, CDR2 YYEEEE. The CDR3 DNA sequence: TGTGCCAGCACCTTCAGGGGAAGGCAAGAGACCCAGTACTTC. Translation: CASTFRGRQETQYF.

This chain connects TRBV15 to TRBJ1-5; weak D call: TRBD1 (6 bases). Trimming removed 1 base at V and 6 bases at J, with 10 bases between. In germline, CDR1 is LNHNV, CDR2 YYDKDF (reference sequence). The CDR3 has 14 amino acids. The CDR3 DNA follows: TGTGCCACCAGCAGAGGACAGGTCGGTCAGCCCCAGCATTTT. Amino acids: CATSRGQVGQPQHF. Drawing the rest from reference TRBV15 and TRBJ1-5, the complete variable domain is DAMVIQNPRYQVTQFGKPVTLSCSQTLNHNVMYWYQQKSSQAPKLLFHYYDKDFNNEADTPDNFQSRRPNTSFCFLDIRSPGLGDTAMYLCATSRGQVGQPQHFGDGTRLSIL.

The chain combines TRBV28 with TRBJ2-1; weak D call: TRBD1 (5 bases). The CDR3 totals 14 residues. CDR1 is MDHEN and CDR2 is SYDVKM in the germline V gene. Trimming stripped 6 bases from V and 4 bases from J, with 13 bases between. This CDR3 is CASSQGGEYNEQFF. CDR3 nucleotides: TGTGCCAGCAGCCAGGGTGGGGAATACAATGAGCAGTTCTTC.

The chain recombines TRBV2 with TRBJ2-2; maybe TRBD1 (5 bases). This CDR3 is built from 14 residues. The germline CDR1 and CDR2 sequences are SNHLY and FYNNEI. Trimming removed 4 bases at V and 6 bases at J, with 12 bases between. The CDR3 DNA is TGTGCCAGCAGTGGGGAACAGGAAGCCGGGGAGCTGTTTTTT. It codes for CASSGEQEAGELFF.

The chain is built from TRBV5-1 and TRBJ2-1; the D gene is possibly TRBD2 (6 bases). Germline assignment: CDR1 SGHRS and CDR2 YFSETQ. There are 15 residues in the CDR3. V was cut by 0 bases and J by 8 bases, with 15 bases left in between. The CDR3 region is CASSLGEVLVDEQFF. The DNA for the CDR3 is TGCGCCAGCAGCTTGGGGGAGGTGCTCGTAGATGAGCAGTTCTTC.

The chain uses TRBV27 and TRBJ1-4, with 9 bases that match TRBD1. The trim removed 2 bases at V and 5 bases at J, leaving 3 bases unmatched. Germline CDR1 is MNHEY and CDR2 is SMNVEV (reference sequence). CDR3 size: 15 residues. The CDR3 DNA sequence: TGTGCCAGCAGTTTAGGACAGGGGTTGAATGAAAAACTGTTTTTT. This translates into CASSLGQGLNEKLFF.

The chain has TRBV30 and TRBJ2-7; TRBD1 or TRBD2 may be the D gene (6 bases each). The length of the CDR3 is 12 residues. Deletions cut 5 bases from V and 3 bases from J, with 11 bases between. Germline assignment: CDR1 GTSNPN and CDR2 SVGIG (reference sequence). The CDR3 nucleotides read TGTGCCTGGGGCGGGACAAGCTACGAGCAGTACTTC. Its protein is CAWGGTSYEQYF.